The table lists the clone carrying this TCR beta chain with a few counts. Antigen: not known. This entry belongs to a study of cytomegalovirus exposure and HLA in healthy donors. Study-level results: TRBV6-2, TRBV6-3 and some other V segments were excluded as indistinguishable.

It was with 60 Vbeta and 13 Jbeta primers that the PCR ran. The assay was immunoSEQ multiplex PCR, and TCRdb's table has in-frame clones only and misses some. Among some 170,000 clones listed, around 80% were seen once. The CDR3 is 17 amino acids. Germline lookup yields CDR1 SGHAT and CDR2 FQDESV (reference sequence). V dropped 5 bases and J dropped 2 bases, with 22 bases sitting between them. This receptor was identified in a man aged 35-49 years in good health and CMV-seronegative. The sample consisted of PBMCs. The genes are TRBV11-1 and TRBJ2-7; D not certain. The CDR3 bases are TGTGCCAGCAGCCGCTTGCGGTGGTCGCCATATACCTACGAGCAGTACTTC. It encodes CASSRLRWSPYTYEQYF.